These T cell receptor beta chains were read from a single sample in a study of T cell changes during pregnancy in multiple sclerosis. Using immunoSEQ multiplex PCR, the repertoire was profiled, and TCRdb retains in-frame clones only, with some absent. The profile shows 65,000 to 90,000 clones, over 85% of them singletons. The specimen comprised peripheral blood, sampled in the second trimester of pregnancy. The receptors here all came from a female donor with multiple sclerosis, enrolled in a pregnancy study. The CDR3 runs from the conserved cysteine through the conserved F or W. D genes are given only for firm matches. Only part of the rows carry a size: once, few, many, or a class if the clone is expanded.

clone size,J gene,V gene,D gene,CDR3 DNA,CDR3 protein
-,TRBJ1-1,TRBV18,-,TGTGCCAGTGGAACCGGCGGGAACACTGAAGCTTTCTTT,CASGTGGNTEAFF
-,TRBJ1-2,TRBV19,TRBD1,TGTGCCACTTTGGGACAGTCTGGCTACACCTTC,CATLGQSGYTF
-,TRBJ2-7,TRBV28,-,TGTGCCAGCAGTACCAACCGGTACGAGCAGTACTTC,CASSTNRYEQYF
-,TRBJ2-2,TRBV6-5,TRBD2,TGTGCCAGCCGGGGAGGGGCTTGGGCCGGGGAGCTGTTTTTT,CASRGGAWAGELFF
few,TRBJ1-2,TRBV19,-,TGTGCCGCAGAGGGGACACCCAACTATGGCTACACCTTC,CAAEGTPNYGYTF
-,TRBJ2-7,TRBV11-3,TRBD1,TGTGCCAGCAGCTTAGCAACAGGGGGATCCTACGAGCAGTACTTC,CASSLATGGSYEQYF
-,TRBJ2-7,TRBV30,-,TGTGCCTGGAGTGGGGGGCGCAGCTACGAGCAGTACTTC,CAWSGGRSYEQYF
-,TRBJ2-5,TRBV27,TRBD2,TGTGCCAGCAGTCCTCGGGTAGCGGGGATCCCGACACAAGAGACCCAGTACTTC,CASSPRVAGIPTQETQYF
-,TRBJ1-2,TRBV7-6,TRBD1,TGTGCCAGCAGCCTCCGGGACAGGGGGAGTGGCTACACCTTC,CASSLRDRGSGYTF
-,TRBJ2-1,TRBV7-9,-,TGTGCCAGCAGCCCCGGGGCGGGGAGATACAATGAGCAGTTCTTC,CASSPGAGRYNEQFF
-,TRBJ2-3,TRBV5-1,TRBD2,TGCGCCAGCAGCTTGGGGGCTAGCGGGAACACAGATACGCAGTATTTT,CASSLGASGNTDTQYF
-,TRBJ2-3,TRBV7-9,-,TGTGCCAGCAGTAACACAGATACGCAGTATTTT,CASSNTDTQYF
once,TRBJ2-5,TRBV10-2,TRBD2,TGCGCCAGCAGACCCGGGACTAGCGGGAGACCCCAAGAGACCCAGTACTTC,CASRPGTSGRPQETQYF
-,TRBJ1-5,TRBV5-8,TRBD1,TGTGCCAGCAGCCAGACAGGGGGTTCCTCTAGCAATCAGCCCCAGCATTTT,CASSQTGGSSSNQPQHF
-,TRBJ2-3,TRBV29-1,-,TGCAGCGCCGAGCCTAGCACAGATACGCAGTATTTT,CSAEPSTDTQYF
-,TRBJ1-5,TRBV19,-,TGTGCCAGTAGTATGGTAGCAGGACAAAGTAGCAATCAGCCCCAGCATTTT,CASSMVAGQSSNQPQHF
-,TRBJ2-7,TRBV19,-,TGTGCCAGTAGCCCCAGGACAGAGGACGAGCAGTACTTC,CASSPRTEDEQYF
-,TRBJ2-5,TRBV28,TRBD2,TGTGCCAGCGCCGGGGGGGCCCAAGAGACCCAGTACTTC,CASAGGAQETQYF
-,TRBJ2-1,TRBV7-2,-,TGTGCCAGCACCTCTACCTGGTCCGGGACTCCAGGATACAATGAGCAGTTCTTC,CASTSTWSGTPGYNEQFF
-,TRBJ2-2,TRBV13,-,TGTGCCAGCAGCTTGGCCCCGGGACTCAACACCGGGGAGCTGTTTTTT,CASSLAPGLNTGELFF
-,TRBJ1-2,TRBV29-1,-,TGCAGCGTAGCCGACAGTAACTATGGCTACACCTTC,CSVADSNYGYTF
-,TRBJ1-2,TRBV9,TRBD1,TGTGCCAGCAGCTCAGGGGGGACAGCTTATGGCTACACCTTC,CASSSGGTAYGYTF
-,TRBJ2-5,TRBV28,TRBD2,TGTGCCAGCAGCGACGTCGGACTAGCGGGAGGGGAGACCCAGTACTTC,CASSDVGLAGGETQYF
-,TRBJ2-3,TRBV7-2,-,TGTGCCAGCAGCTTACGGGGGGCGAGCACAGATACGCAGTATTTT,CASSLRGASTDTQYF
-,TRBJ2-1,TRBV5-1,-,TGCGCCAGCAGCTTACAGGGTATAGGCTACAATGAGCAGTTCTTC,CASSLQGIGYNEQFF
few,TRBJ1-2,TRBV20-1,-,TGCAGTGCTGGGAGTCCCGCTGGCTACACCTTC,CSAGSPAGYTF
-,TRBJ2-1,TRBV2,TRBD1,TGTGCCAGCAGTTCCTTGCGACAGGGGTTACGGGGGCTACGCCCCTACAATGAGCAGTTCTTC,CASSSLRQGLRGLRPYNEQFF
-,TRBJ2-3,TRBV9,TRBD2,TGTGCCAGCACTACGGGGGGAGGAGGCACAGATACGCAGTATTTT,CASTTGGGGTDTQYF
-,TRBJ2-7,TRBV2,TRBD2,TGTGCCAGCAGTGAAGCGGCGTTCGGGACTAGCGGAACCCCGACCTACGAGCAGTACTTC,CASSEAAFGTSGTPTYEQYF
-,TRBJ1-1,TRBV5-1,-,TGCGCCAGCAGCTTGGACCATATTGGGAGCACTGAAGCTTTCTTT,CASSLDHIGSTEAFF
-,TRBJ2-3,TRBV7-3,TRBD2,TGTGCCAGCAGCCCGGGACTAGCGGGAGCCACAGATACGCAGTATTTT,CASSPGLAGATDTQYF
-,TRBJ2-5,TRBV7-2,-,TGTGCCAGCAGCCGACAATCAGGGGTCCAAGAGACCCAGTACTTC,CASSRQSGVQETQYF
-,TRBJ2-3,TRBV6-1,TRBD2,TGTGCCAGCAGTGAATGGACTAGCGGGAGGGATACGCAGTATTTT,CASSEWTSGRDTQYF
-,TRBJ2-7,TRBV19,-,TGTGCCAGTAGTATAGTTTGGACATTGAGCTACGAGCAGTACTTC,CASSIVWTLSYEQYF
-,TRBJ1-1,TRBV11-3,TRBD1,TGTGCCAGCAGTATCCGAAGGGACAGGCTTTGGACCATGAACACTGAAGCTTTCTTT,CASSIRRDRLWTMNTEAFF
-,TRBJ1-6,TRBV6-1,-,TGTGCCAGTACTTTAGACAGTTCTTCACCCCTCCACTTT,CASTLDSSSPLHF
-,TRBJ1-1,TRBV18,-,TGTGCCAGCTCCCGTACAGGAAACACTGAAGCTTTCTTT,CASSRTGNTEAFF
-,TRBJ2-6,TRBV28,TRBD1,TGTGCCAGCAGTTCAGACAGGGGGCTCTCTGGGGCCAACGTCCTGACTTTC,CASSSDRGLSGANVLTF
-,TRBJ1-2,TRBV5-4,-,TGTGCCAGCAGCTTGGCCCAAAACCAGGATGGCTACACCTTC,CASSLAQNQDGYTF
once,TRBJ2-7,TRBV14,TRBD2,TGTGCCAGCAGCCCTAGCGGGAGGGGCGGGTACGAGCAGTACTTC,CASSPSGRGGYEQYF
once,TRBJ1-2,TRBV14,TRBD1,TGTGCCAGCAGCCAAAAAAAATCAGGGGGCTTTGATGGCTACACCTTC,CASSQKKSGGFDGYTF
-,TRBJ2-1,TRBV7-8,-,TGTGCCAGCAGCGACCCCTACGCCGACAGATACAATGAGCAGTTCTTC,CASSDPYADRYNEQFF
-,TRBJ2-1,TRBV5-1,-,TGCGCCAGCAGCTTCCCGGGGGCCTACAATGAGCAGTTCTTC,CASSFPGAYNEQFF
-,TRBJ2-1,TRBV6-5,-,TGTGCCAGCAGTTACTCCGACATCACCTCCTACAATGAGCAGTTCTTC,CASSYSDITSYNEQFF
-,TRBJ2-3,TRBV2,-,TGTGCCAGCAGTTACACAGAAGTGCAAGATACGCAGTATTTT,CASSYTEVQDTQYF